This T cell receptor (beta chain) was found in a study of blood T cell repertoires in COVID-19. Enrolment of Seattle patients took place during active infection, and they were followed longitudinally. The germline V gene encodes CDR1 MNHEY and CDR2 SVGAGI. V gave up 0 bases and J gave up 4 bases, with 9 bases separating them. The CDR3 has 14 residues. The authors' processing: Researchers report that nucleated cell counts were estimated from reference gene primer amplification. Repertoires were generated with immunoSEQ multiplex PCR, while TCRdb's copy carries only in-frame clones and drops some. V and J calls and clone size are as listed in that table; D and trimming were resolved from the DNA. The sample gives around 60,000 clones, around 70% of which show up once; approximately 5% is in the top ten.

The receptor was isolated from an older woman with COVID-19, enrolled during active disease. This sequence joins TRBV6-5 and TRBJ1-2, with a possible D match to TRBD1 (6 bases). Sequenced material: peripheral blood. CDR3 DNA sequence: TGTGCCAGCAGTTACTCAGCAGGGGCCTATGGCTACACCTTC. Amino acids: CASSYSAGAYGYTF.